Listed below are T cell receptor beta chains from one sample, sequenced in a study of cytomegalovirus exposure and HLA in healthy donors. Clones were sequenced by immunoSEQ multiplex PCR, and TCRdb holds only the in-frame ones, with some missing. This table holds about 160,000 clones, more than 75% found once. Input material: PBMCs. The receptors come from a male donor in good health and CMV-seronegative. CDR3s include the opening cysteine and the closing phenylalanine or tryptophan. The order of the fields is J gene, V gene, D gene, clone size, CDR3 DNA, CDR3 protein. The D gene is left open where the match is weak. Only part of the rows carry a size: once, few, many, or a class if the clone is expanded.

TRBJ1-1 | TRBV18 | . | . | TGTGCCAGCTCCCCTGAGACTGAAGCTTTCTTT | CASSPETEAFF
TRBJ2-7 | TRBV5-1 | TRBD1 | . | TGCGCCAGCAGCTTAGGGACAGGGTTCGACGAGCAGTACTTC | CASSLGTGFDEQYF
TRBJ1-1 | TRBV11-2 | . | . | TGTGCCAGCAGGGGAACAGGAGAGAACACTGAAGCTTTCTTT | CASRGTGENTEAFF
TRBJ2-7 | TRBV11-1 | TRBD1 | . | TGTGCCAGCAGCTTGCCGGGACAGGGGGTTTACGAGCAGTACTTC | CASSLPGQGVYEQYF
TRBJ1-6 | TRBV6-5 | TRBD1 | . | TGTGCCAGCAGTAAGACAGGGGCATATAATTCACCCCTCCACTTT | CASSKTGAYNSPLHF
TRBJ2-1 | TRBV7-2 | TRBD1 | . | TGTGCCAGCAGCTTCTGGACAGGGGACAATGAGCAGTTCTTC | CASSFWTGDNEQFF
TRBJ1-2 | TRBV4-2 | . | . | TGTGCCAGCAGCCAAGATCTGAGGGAGCTCGTCTATGGCTACACCTTC | CASSQDLRELVYGYTF
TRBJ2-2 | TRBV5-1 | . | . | TGCGCCAGCAGCGGGCTTGCCACTACCGGGGAGCTGTTTTTT | CASSGLATTGELFF
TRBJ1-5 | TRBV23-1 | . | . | TGCGCCAGCAGTCACGGGAGGGTCAGCAATCAGCCCCAGCATTTT | CASSHGRVSNQPQHF
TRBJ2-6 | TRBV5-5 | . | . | TGTGCCAGCAGCGGGGGGGCAGGCCCGTGGGGTGGGGCCAACGTCCTGACTTTC | CASSGGAGPWGGANVLTF
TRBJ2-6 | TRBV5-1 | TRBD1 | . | TGCGCCAGCAGCTTCCGCTTGGGACAGGGGGTTGACGGGGCCAACGTCCTGACTTTC | CASSFRLGQGVDGANVLTF
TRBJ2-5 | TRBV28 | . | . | TGTGCCAGCAGTTTAGGCATACCTGAGACCCAGTACTTC | CASSLGIPETQYF
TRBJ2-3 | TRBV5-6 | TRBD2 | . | TGTGCCAGCAGCTTAGCGGGGAGCACAGATACGCAGTATTTT | CASSLAGSTDTQYF
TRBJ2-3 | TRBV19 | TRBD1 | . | TGTGCCAGTAGTTCGACAGGGGCGGCAGATACGCAGTATTTT | CASSSTGAADTQYF
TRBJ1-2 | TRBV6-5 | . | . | TGTGCCAGCAGTCCCGGCAGCGGGGGCTTTGGCTACACCTTC | CASSPGSGGFGYTF
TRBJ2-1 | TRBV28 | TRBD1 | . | TGTGCCAGCAGTTCCCCGGGACAGGGGAATGAGCAGTTCTTC | CASSSPGQGNEQFF
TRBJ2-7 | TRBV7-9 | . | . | TGTGCCAGCAGCGGGTACCAGGTGTGGGAGCAGTACTTC | CASSGYQVWEQYF
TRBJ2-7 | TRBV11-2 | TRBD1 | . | TGTGCCAGCTCCCGGGACAGGCGAACCTACGAGCAGTACTTC | CASSRDRRTYEQYF
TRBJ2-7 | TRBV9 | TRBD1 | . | TGTGCCAGCAGCGAGGGGACAGGGCCCTACGAGCAGTACTTC | CASSEGTGPYEQYF
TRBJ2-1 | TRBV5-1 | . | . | TGCGCCAGCAGCGAGTTTGGCGCGGGTGAGCAGTTCTTC | CASSEFGAGEQFF
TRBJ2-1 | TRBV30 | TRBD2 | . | TGTGCCTGGAGTAGCGGGAGGGCCTACAATGAGCAGTTCTTC | CAWSSGRAYNEQFF
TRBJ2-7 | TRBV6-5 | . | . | TGTGCCAGCAGGACTATCGGGAACGAGCAGTACTTC | CASRTIGNEQYF
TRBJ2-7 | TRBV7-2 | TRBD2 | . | TGTGCCAGCAGCCTCCACCGACTAGCGGGAGGGGAGTACGAGCAGTACTTC | CASSLHRLAGGEYEQYF
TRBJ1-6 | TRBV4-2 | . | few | TGTGCCAGCAGCCAAGAAAGTGAGAATTCACCCCTCCACTTT | CASSQESENSPLHF
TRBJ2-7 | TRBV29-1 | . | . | TGCGTGGGCGGTGGGGCCTACGAGCAGTACTTC | CVGGGAYEQYF
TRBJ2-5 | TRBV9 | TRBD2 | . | TGTGCCAGCAGCGTAGACGCTAGCGGGGGCCTTCAAGAGACCCAGTACTTC | CASSVDASGGLQETQYF
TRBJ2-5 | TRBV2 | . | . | TGTGCCAGCAGTGAAAATCCGGGGGGCGCAGAGACCCAGTACTTC | CASSENPGGAETQYF
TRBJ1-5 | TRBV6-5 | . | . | TGTGCCAGCAGTCCAGGCTTTAGCAATCAGCCCCAGCATTTT | CASSPGFSNQPQHF
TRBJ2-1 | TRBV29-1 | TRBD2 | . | TGCAGCGTTGGGGGGGGACTAGCGGGAGGGGAGCAGTTCTTC | CSVGGGLAGGEQFF
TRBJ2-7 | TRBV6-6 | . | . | TGTGCCAGCAGTTACGGGCCCAGCTCCTACGAGCAGTACTTC | CASSYGPSSYEQYF
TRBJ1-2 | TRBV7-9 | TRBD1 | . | TGTGCCAGCAGCTCTACAGGGGCGGACTATGGCTACACCTTC | CASSSTGADYGYTF
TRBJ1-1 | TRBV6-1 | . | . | TGTGCCAGCCAGGTAGGGAACACTGAAGCTTTCTTT | CASQVGNTEAFF
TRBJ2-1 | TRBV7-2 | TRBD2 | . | TGTGCCAGCAGCCCCGGGGGGCTAGCGGGGAAGAATGAGCAGTTCTTC | CASSPGGLAGKNEQFF
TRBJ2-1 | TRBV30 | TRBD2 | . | TGTGCCTGGAGTGTACGGGGACTAGCGGGCACCAATGAGCAGTTCTTC | CAWSVRGLAGTNEQFF
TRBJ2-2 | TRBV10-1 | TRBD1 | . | TGCGCCAGCAGTGGGCAGGGGGAAAATCCCGGGGAGCTGTTTTTT | CASSGQGENPGELFF